These T cell receptor beta chains were read from a single sample in a study of blood T cell repertoires in COVID-19. Repertoires were generated with immunoSEQ multiplex PCR, while TCRdb's copy carries only in-frame clones and drops some. The table has some 250,000 clones, 86% seen once. Material for sequencing was PBMCs or T cells enriched from blood (not recorded which). All receptors derive from a man younger than 30 who had recovered from COVID-19. The CDR3 runs from the conserved cysteine through the conserved F or W. The D gene is left open where the match is weak. A clone size is listed for some rows: how often the clone was seen (once, few, many), or a class if it is expanded.

clone_size j_call v_call d_call cdr3_aa cdr3_nt
- TRBJ1-2 TRBV28 TRBD1 CASSSTRQGVLGYTF TGTGCCAGCAGTTCCACCAGACAGGGGGTCCTCGGCTACACCTTC
- TRBJ2-1 TRBV5-1 TRBD2 CASSLGPLAENNEQFF TGCGCCAGCAGCCTGGGGCCACTAGCGGAAAACAATGAGCAGTTCTTC
few TRBJ2-3 TRBV5-5 TRBD2 CASSLRERGPDTQYF TGTGCCAGCAGCTTGAGGGAGCGGGGTCCAGATACGCAGTATTTT
- TRBJ2-3 TRBV7-8 TRBD2 CASSHRLAGLADTQYF TGTGCCAGCAGCCACAGACTAGCGGGTCTGGCAGATACGCAGTATTTT
- TRBJ2-7 TRBV2 TRBD1 CASRGQVLEQYF TGTGCCAGCAGAGGACAGGTCCTCGAGCAGTACTTC
- TRBJ2-5 TRBV5-6 - CASSSYREGETQYF TGTGCCAGCAGCTCGTACCGGGAAGGGGAGACCCAGTACTTC
- TRBJ1-5 TRBV7-2 TRBD1 CASSFSATGRDQPQHF TGTGCCAGCAGCTTTTCTGCGACAGGGCGGGATCAGCCCCAGCATTTT
once TRBJ1-1 TRBV6-1 - CASSEALEAKAFF TGTGCCAGCAGTGAAGCGCTGGAGGCGAAAGCTTTCTTT
- TRBJ2-3 TRBV11-2 - CASSLEGASTDTQYF TGTGCCAGCAGCTTAGAGGGAGCCAGCACAGATACGCAGTATTTT
- TRBJ1-1 TRBV25-1 - CASSVGGLVDTEAFF TGTGCCAGCAGTGTTGGGGGCCTGGTGGACACTGAAGCTTTCTTT
- TRBJ1-1 TRBV27 TRBD1 CASSGGQGYTEAFF TGTGCCAGCAGTGGAGGACAGGGGTACACTGAAGCTTTCTTT
- TRBJ1-6 TRBV4-1 - CASSQAQSATNSPLHF TGCGCCAGCAGCCAAGCGCAGTCCGCAACTAATTCACCCCTCCACTTT
- TRBJ2-1 TRBV27 TRBD2 CATGLVFPYNEQFF TGTGCCACCGGACTAGTATTCCCCTACAATGAGCAGTTCTTC
- TRBJ1-1 TRBV4-1 - CASSLGQTTEAFF TGCGCCAGCAGCTTAGGACAGACGACTGAAGCTTTCTTT
- TRBJ2-7 TRBV3-1/TRBV3-2 TRBD2 CASSQVFPTSGGAHAYEQYF TGTGCCAGCAGCCAAGTGTTCCCCACTAGCGGGGGGGCCCACGCCTACGAGCAGTACTTC
- TRBJ2-6 TRBV30 - CAWSVGGTAYSGANVLTF TGTGCCTGGAGTGTAGGCGGGACAGCCTACTCTGGGGCCAACGTCCTGACTTTC
- TRBJ1-5 TRBV5-1 - CASSWGLRSLLTHQPQHF TGCGCCAGCAGCTGGGGGCTTCGTTCTTTGCTTACTCATCAGCCCCAGCATTTT
- TRBJ2-6 TRBV7-6 - CASSSGLSGANVLTF TGTGCCAGCAGCTCGGGGTTGTCTGGGGCCAACGTCCTGACTTTC
- TRBJ2-7 TRBV7-9 - CASSFDSPYEQYF TGTGCCAGCAGCTTCGACAGCCCCTACGAGCAGTACTTC
- TRBJ2-7 TRBV2 - CASNPPGYF TGTGCCAGCAACCCCCCGGGTTACTTC
- TRBJ1-1 TRBV3-1/TRBV3-2 - CASTMWRDNTEAFF TGTGCCAGCACCATGTGGCGGGACAACACTGAAGCTTTCTTT
once TRBJ2-1 TRBV11-3 TRBD2 CASSSAGSGILHHEQFF TGTGCCAGCAGCTCTGCTGGGAGCGGGATTCTTCACCATGAGCAGTTCTTC
- TRBJ1-1 TRBV28 TRBD1 CASSRQGGGTEAFF TGTGCCAGCAGTCGACAGGGGGGTGGCACTGAAGCTTTCTTT
- TRBJ2-3 TRBV30 TRBD2 CACRGGGTADTQYF TGTGCCTGCCGCGGGGGTGGTACTGCAGATACGCAGTATTTT
- TRBJ2-7 TRBV2 - CASSRLGSVEQYF TGTGCCAGCAGTAGACTAGGTTCAGTCGAGCAGTACTTC
- TRBJ1-4 TRBV5-6 - CASSPNGGLYGDEKLFF TGTGCCAGCAGCCCTAACGGGGGGCTTTACGGGGATGAAAAACTGTTTTTT
few TRBJ1-4 TRBV4-1 - CASSQDRRPTNEKLFF TGCGCCAGCAGCCAAGATAGGAGGCCAACTAATGAAAAACTGTTTTTT
once TRBJ2-3 TRBV12-5 TRBD1 CASGSYQGARDTQYF TGTGCTAGTGGTTCGTACCAGGGGGCACGAGATACGCAGTATTTT
- TRBJ2-1 TRBV11-2 TRBD2 CASSQSGSSYNEQFF TGTGCCAGCAGCCAGAGCGGGAGCTCCTACAATGAGCAGTTCTTC
- TRBJ2-7 TRBV4-2 - CASSQDWGGATYEQYF TGTGCCAGCAGCCAAGATTGGGGGGGCGCAACCTACGAGCAGTACTTC
- TRBJ1-1 TRBV18 - CASSTKTNTEAFF TGTGCCAGCTCAACTAAGACTAACACTGAAGCTTTCTTT
- TRBJ1-6 TRBV6-5 - CASSYSSQGSPLHF TGTGCCAGCAGTTACTCTAGCCAGGGTTCACCCCTCCACTTT
few TRBJ2-1 TRBV28 TRBD1 CASSRQGTSSEQFF TGTGCCAGCAGTAGACAGGGAACCAGCAGTGAGCAGTTCTTC
- TRBJ1-6 TRBV5-1 - CASTQQESPLHF TGCGCCAGCACCCAACAGGAGTCACCCCTCCACTTT
few TRBJ1-2 TRBV6-5 - CASSTSRYGYTF TGTGCCAGCAGTACGAGTCGCTATGGCTACACCTTC
- TRBJ2-3 TRBV7-9 - CASSLLLRSSTDTQYF TGTGCCAGCAGCTTATTATTGCGGAGTAGCACAGATACGCAGTATTTT
- TRBJ2-7 TRBV30 - CAWSVSGREQYF TGTGCCTGGAGTGTCTCGGGGAGGGAGCAGTACTTC
- TRBJ2-7 TRBV23-1 - CASSRVAGFYEQYF TGCGCCAGCAGTCGTGTTGCGGGCTTTTACGAGCAGTACTTC
- TRBJ2-3 TRBV7-9 - CASSRLGDTQYF TGTGCCAGCAGCCGCCTAGGAGATACGCAGTATTTT
- TRBJ1-6 TRBV27 - CASSFRQSDNSPLHF TGTGCCAGCAGTTTTCGACAGTCCGATAATTCACCCCTCCACTTT
- TRBJ2-5 TRBV11-2 - CASSTGLEETQYF TGTGCCAGCAGCACCGGACTCGAGGAGACCCAGTACTTC
- TRBJ2-6 TRBV5-6 TRBD1 CASRVRGLGANVLTF TGTGCCAGCAGGGTGAGGGGGCTGGGGGCCAACGTCCTGACTTTC
- TRBJ1-2 TRBV19 - CASSHVGRTGSYTF TGTGCCAGTAGCCATGTCGGAAGGACGGGGAGCTACACCTTC
- TRBJ2-1 TRBV24-1 TRBD1 CATSDRGHNEQFF TGTGCCACCAGTGACAGGGGGCACAATGAGCAGTTCTTC
once TRBJ1-2 TRBV5-1 TRBD1 CASSLARRTGQGEGYTF TGCGCCAGCAGCTTGGCCAGGAGGACAGGCCAAGGTGAAGGCTACACCTTC
- TRBJ2-7 TRBV14 TRBD1 CASSRGQGIFYEQYF TGTGCCAGCAGCCGCGGACAGGGAATTTTCTACGAGCAGTACTTC
- TRBJ1-4 TRBV28 - CASRFLRGGTNEKLFF TGTGCCAGCAGGTTTTTGCGGGGGGGAACTAATGAAAAACTGTTTTTT
- TRBJ2-3 TRBV5-1 - CASSLSTRSDTQYF TGCGCCAGCAGCTTAAGTACCCGGTCGGATACGCAGTATTTT